Included here is one T cell receptor (beta chain) sequence, with context. This clonotype has a count of ten or more. Its antigen is not yet known. No base quality information exists; no much larger clone differs at one position. The sample is drawn from a study of T cells in Graves' hyperthyroidism and ophthalmopathy (dated by TCRdb to the late 2010s). With regard to the full study: Peripheral blood samples were taken at initial diagnosis, before any treatment was given. Whether ophthalmopathy could be predicted prospectively was tested in an independent validation cohort made up of about 20 hyperthyroidism patients plus 17 patients who later progressed to ophthalmopathy. The 75 to 100 discovery patients were divided at random into training and test sets in a 7:3 ratio. TCR Vbeta CDR3 sequencing of some 140 peripheral blood samples (approximately 44 ophthalmopathy, about 75 hyperthyroidism and roughly 17 progressor patients) is reported in the paper. To identify distinguishing TCR V-J signatures, a discovery cohort of roughly 100 patients was used, comprising some 45 with Graves' ophthalmopathy and some 60 with stable Graves' hyperthyroidism. After sampling, hyperthyroidism patients received methimazole starting at 30 mg daily, and ophthalmopathy patients received high-dose intravenous methylprednisolone. In roughly six Graves' hyperthyroidism patients, the study also compared T-cell repertoires from thyroid tissue with T-cell repertoires from blood.

CDR3 length: 15 amino acids, cysteine to phenylalanine. The sequence is cut down to CDR3 DNA, 45 bases in frame from base 1. According to the germline V gene, CDR1 reads MGHRA and CDR2 reads YSYEKL. Trimming takes 1 base from V and 2 bases from J, and the germline ends sit 9 bases apart. The TCR beta CDR3 regions were amplified from the RNA transcripts. The TCR CDR3 was subjected to a first round of RT-PCR using the HTBI primer set and the Qiagen OneStep RT-PCR kit. A second multiplex PCR round built the libraries, followed by size selection and purification. Paired-end sequencing of the libraries was performed with 100 bp reads on an Illumina HiSeq2000. Processing in the source paper ran as follows. SOAPnuke was used to process the raw data, with reads discarded if the reads contained adapters or uncalled bases, had a mean Phred below 15, or lacked an exact constant-primer or identifier match. High-quality paired reads were merged with COPE v1.2.5, and unique nucleotide sequences were defined as clonotypes. Clonotypes were aligned to IMGT TRBV, TRBD and TRBJ reference segments using MiTCR v1.1. The analysis was restricted to V-J combinations with a frequency above 0.0001, which together covered 99.2% of the repertoires. The TCS score was defined as F50 (clonal expansion) divided by E x V (chaos), with BLOSUM62-based TCRdist calculated between CDR3 peptides within each V-J. Welch's t-statistics and random forest reduced roughly 540 V-J features to roughly 13, which were used in a naive Bayes classifier (R e1071). The raw public reads went through TCRdb reprocessing: fastp at Q25, MiXCR clone calling, in-frame beta chains kept. Rows are unified per CDR3 protein, each entry keeping the most common DNA and genes. The V and J calls were determined by TCRdb, not by the authors. The sample table contains over 350,000 distinct CDR3 sequences; only one count was recorded for roughly 18% of them. The ten top clones hold over 35% of the sample.

Paper-wide results and their limitations: Sample size was not statistically predetermined, and investigators were not blinded to group allocation. In cross-validation, a model built on a 13 V-J signature told ophthalmopathy apart from stable hyperthyroidism with 85% to 90% sensitivity and approximately 81% specificity, and in testing the same model reached 80%/75%. In validation, progression to ophthalmopathy was predicted by the model with approximately 67% sensitivity and under 85% specificity, a median of around 5.9 months before onset. Most expanded thyroid clonotypes (frequency above 0.001) were also detected in blood, a finding suggesting that blood repertoires may reflect thyroid immune responses.

Moderately to severely active disease, a Clinical Activity Score of at least 3, a NOSPECS grade of at least 4, and a duration under 3 months were present in ophthalmopathy patients. Exclusion was applied to patients with uncontrolled infections, other autoimmune diseases, pregnancy or lactation. Diagnoses relied on clinical symptoms, serum thyroxine and TRAb, thyroid ultrasound and orbital computed tomography. PBMCs were isolated from 10 ml of fresh peripheral blood by Ficoll-Paque density gradient centrifugation. Total RNA was extracted with Trizol reagent, and quality was checked on an Agilent 2100 Bioanalyzer.

This clonotype was sampled from a man younger than 35 with Graves' ophthalmopathy. Sequences were obtained from blood. The V and J segments used are TRBV4-1 and TRBJ1-5; no D gene is confidently identified. The nucleotides are TGCGCCAGCAGCCAAGCGGGGTGGGGCAATCAGCCCCAGCATTTT. It encodes CASSQAGWGNQPQHF.